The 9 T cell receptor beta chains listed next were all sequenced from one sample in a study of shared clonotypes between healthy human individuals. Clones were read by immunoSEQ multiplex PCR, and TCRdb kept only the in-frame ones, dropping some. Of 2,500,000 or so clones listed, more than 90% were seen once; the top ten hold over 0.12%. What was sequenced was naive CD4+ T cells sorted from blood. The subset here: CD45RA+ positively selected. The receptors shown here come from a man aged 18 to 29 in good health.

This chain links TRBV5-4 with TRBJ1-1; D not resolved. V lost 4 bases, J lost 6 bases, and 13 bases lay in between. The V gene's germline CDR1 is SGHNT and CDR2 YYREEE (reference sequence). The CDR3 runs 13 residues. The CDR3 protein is CASSPSPFAEAFF. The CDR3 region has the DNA TGTGCCAGCAGCCCGTCCCCCTTTGCTGAAGCTTTCTTT.

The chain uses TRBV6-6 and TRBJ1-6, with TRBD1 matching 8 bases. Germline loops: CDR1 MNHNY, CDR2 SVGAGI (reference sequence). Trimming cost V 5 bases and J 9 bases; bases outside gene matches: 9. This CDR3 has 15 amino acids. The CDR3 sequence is CASSPGTGLTSPLHF. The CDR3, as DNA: TGTGCCAGCAGTCCCGGGACAGGTTTGACTTCACCCCTCCACTTT.

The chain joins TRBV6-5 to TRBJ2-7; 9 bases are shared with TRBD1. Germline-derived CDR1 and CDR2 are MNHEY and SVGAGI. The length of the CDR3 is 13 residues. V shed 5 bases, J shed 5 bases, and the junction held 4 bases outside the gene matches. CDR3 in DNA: TGTGCCAGCAGTGGACAGGGGACGAACGAGCAGTACTTC. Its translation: CASSGQGTNEQYF.

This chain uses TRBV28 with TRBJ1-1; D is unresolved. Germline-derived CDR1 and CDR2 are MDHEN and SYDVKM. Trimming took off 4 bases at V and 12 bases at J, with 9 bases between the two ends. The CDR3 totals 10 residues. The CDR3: CASSSPGTFF. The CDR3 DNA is TGTGCCAGCAGTTCCCCCGGGACTTTCTTT.

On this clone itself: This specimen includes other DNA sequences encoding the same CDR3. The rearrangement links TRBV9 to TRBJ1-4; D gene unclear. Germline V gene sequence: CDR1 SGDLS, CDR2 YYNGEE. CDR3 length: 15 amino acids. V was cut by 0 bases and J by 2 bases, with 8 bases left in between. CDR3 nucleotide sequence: TGTGCCAGCAGCGTAGCCCTCGGGACTAATGAAAAACTGTTTTTT. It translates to CASSVALGTNEKLFF.

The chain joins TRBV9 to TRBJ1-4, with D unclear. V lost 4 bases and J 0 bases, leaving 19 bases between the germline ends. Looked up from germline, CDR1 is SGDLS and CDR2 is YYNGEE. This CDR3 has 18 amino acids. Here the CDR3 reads CASSPSLQDAPTNEKLFF. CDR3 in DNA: TGTGCCAGCAGCCCCTCCCTCCAGGACGCCCCAACTAATGAAAAACTGTTTTTT.

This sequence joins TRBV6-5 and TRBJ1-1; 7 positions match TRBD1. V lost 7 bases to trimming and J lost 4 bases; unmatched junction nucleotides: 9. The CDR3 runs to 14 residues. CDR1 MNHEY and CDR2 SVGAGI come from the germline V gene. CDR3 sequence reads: CASTQRQGPTEAFF. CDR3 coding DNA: TGTGCCAGCACGCAGAGACAGGGCCCCACTGAAGCTTTCTTT.

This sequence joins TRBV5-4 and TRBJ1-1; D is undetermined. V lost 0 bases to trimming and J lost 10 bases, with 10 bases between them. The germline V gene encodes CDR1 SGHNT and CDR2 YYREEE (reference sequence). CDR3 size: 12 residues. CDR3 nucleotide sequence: TGTGCCAGCAGCTTGGTGGAAGGGCGAGCTTTCTTT. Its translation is CASSLVEGRAFF.

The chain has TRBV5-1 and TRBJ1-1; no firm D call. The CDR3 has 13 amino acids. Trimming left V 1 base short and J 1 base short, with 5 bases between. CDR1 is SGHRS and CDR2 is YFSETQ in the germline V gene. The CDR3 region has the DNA TGCGCCAGCAGCTTGTGGACGAACACTGAAGCTTTCTTT. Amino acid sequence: CASSLWTNTEAFF.